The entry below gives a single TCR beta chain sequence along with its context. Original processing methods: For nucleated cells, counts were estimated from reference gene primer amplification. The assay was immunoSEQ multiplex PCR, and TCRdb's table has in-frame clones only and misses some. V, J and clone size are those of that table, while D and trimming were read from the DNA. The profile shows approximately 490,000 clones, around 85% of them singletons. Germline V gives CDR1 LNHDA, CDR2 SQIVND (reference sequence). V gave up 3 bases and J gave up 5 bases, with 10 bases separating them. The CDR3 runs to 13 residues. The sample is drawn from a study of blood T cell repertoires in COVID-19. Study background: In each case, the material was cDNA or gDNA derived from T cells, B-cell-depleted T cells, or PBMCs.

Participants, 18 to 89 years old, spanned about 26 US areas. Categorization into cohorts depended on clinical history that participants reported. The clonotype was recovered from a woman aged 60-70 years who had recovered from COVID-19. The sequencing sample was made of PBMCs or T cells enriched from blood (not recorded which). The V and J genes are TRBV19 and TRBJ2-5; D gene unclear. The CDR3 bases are TGTGCCAGTAGTATGGGCCTTGGGGAGACCCAGTACTTC. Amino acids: CASSMGLGETQYF.